These 18 T cell receptor beta chains originate from one sample sequenced in a study of blood T cell repertoires in COVID-19. Sequenced by immunoSEQ multiplex PCR; TCRdb stores in-frame clones only, minus some. This sample yields about 190,000 clones, of which 70% to 85% are seen a single time; about 5.5% belongs to the top ten. Input material: PBMCs or T cells enriched from blood (not recorded which). The origin of the receptors is a woman aged 55 to 70 with acute COVID-19.

This clone occurred a few times. V and J are TRBV24-1 and TRBJ1-2; 8 nucleotides match TRBD1. The CDR3 is made up of 17 amino acids. CDR1 and CDR2 from the germline V gene are KGHDR and SFDVKD. The J segment lost 8 bases and the V segment lost 3 bases, leaving 16 bases of the junction unmatched. In nucleotides, the CDR3 is TGTGCCACCAGTGATGGTCAGGGGGCGCCGAGATATAGCGGCTACACCTTC. It specifies CATSDGQGAPRYSGYTF.

J is TRBJ1-6 and V is TRBV5-1; the D gene is possibly TRBD1 (5 bases). Germline V gene lookup returns CDR1 SGHRS and CDR2 YFSETQ. The CDR3 runs 15 residues. V was pared by 0 bases and J by 6 bases, with 10 bases between. The CDR3 sequence is CASSLGQQGNSPLHF. CDR3 bases: TGCGCCAGCAGCTTGGGGCAGCAGGGTAATTCACCCCTCCACTTT.

The chain couples TRBV20-1 to TRBJ2-7; unclear D gene. Germline CDR1 and CDR2: DFQATT and SNEGSKA (reference sequence). This CDR3 has 11 amino acids. CDR3 protein: CSARGTYEQYV. In DNA, the CDR3 is TGCAGTGCGAGAGGCACATACGAGCAGTACGTC.

The chain employs TRBV5-1 and TRBJ2-5; the D gene is possibly TRBD2 (6 bases). The ends were cut back, 5 bases at V and 9 bases at J, with 14 bases in the middle. Germline V gene lookup returns CDR1 SGHRS and CDR2 YFSETQ. The CDR3 contains 12 residues. CDR3 loop: CASRNPSGAQYF. CDR3 bases: TGCGCCAGCAGAAACCCGTCGGGGGCCCAGTACTTC.

The V call is TRBV27, the J call TRBJ1-2; D not resolved. Germline CDR1 MNHEY, CDR2 SMNVEV (reference sequence). V dropped 8 bases and J dropped 0 bases, with 10 bases sitting between them. The CDR3 runs to 13 residues. CDR3 DNA sequence: TGTGCCAGCGGCTCGAGGACTAACTATGGCTACACCTTC. This translates into CASGSRTNYGYTF.

CDR3 amino acids: CASTSGGAGETQYF. The CDR3 DNA follows: TGTGCCAGCACCTCTGGGGGGGCGGGGGAGACCCAGTACTTC. The chain employs TRBV28 and TRBJ2-5, with TRBD2 as a possible D gene (7 bases). This CDR3 spans 14 amino acids. Germline values: CDR1 MDHEN, CDR2 SYDVKM. V was cut by 7 bases and J by 5 bases, with 17 bases left in between.

V is TRBV6-2 or TRBV6-3 and J is TRBJ2-4, with a possible D match to TRBD2 (7 bases). The V and J ends lost 2 bases and 2 bases respectively, with 13 bases between them. Germline CDR1 is MNHEY and CDR2 is SVGEGT. The CDR3 runs 16 residues. CDR3 protein: CASSYEGGGTKNIQYF. The CDR3 coding sequence is TGTGCCAGCAGTTACGAGGGAGGGGGAACCAAAAACATTCAGTACTTC.

The chain joins TRBV30 to TRBJ1-5, with a tentative D call TRBD1 (5 bases). Germline V CDR1 and CDR2: GTSNPN, SVGIG (reference sequence). This CDR3 comprises 15 residues. Trimming took off 3 bases at V and 4 bases at J, with 16 bases between the two ends. CDR3 sequence (DNA): TGTGCCTGGAGCATTAGGGGCCAGCTAAATCAGCCCCAGCATTTT. Translating gives CAWSIRGQLNQPQHF.

The V gene is TRBV27, the J gene TRBJ1-2, with D possibly TRBD1 on 6 matching bases. Per the germline V gene, CDR1 is MNHEY and CDR2 is SMNVEV (reference sequence). The CDR3 length is 15 residues. Trimming pared 3 bases from V and 1 base from J, leaving 12 bases between. CDR3 nucleotides: TGTGCCAGCAGTTTCACGACAGGAGTTAACTATGGCTACACCTTC. This translates into CASSFTTGVNYGYTF.

This rearrangement joins TRBV27 to TRBJ1-1, with 7 bases that match TRBD1. J was trimmed by 1 base and V by 1 base; bases with no gene match: 3. CDR3 length: 15 amino acids. CDR1 and CDR2 from the germline V gene are MNHEY and SMNVEV (reference sequence). The CDR3 coding sequence is TGTGCCAGCAGTTTATACAGGGGAGCGAACACTGAAGCTTTCTTT. Protein sequence: CASSLYRGANTEAFF.

The V call is TRBV19, the J call TRBJ1-2, with TRBD1 matching over 10 bases. CDR1 and CDR2 (germline): LNHDA, SQIVND (reference sequence). The CDR3 is 15 residues long. V lost 5 bases to trimming and J lost 8 bases; unmatched junction nucleotides: 11. Here the CDR3 reads CASSSRQGARGGYTF. CDR3 DNA sequence: TGTGCCAGTAGTTCGAGACAGGGGGCGCGGGGAGGCTACACCTTC.

This clone was detected many times. The DNA of the CDR3 is TGTGCCAGCAGCTTAAAAGGGACTGTCTCCTACAATGAGCAGTTCTTC. Translation: CASSLKGTVSYNEQFF. The chain recombines TRBV11-2 with TRBJ2-1; D possibly corresponds to TRBD2 (6 bases). The CDR3 is 16 amino acids. In germline, CDR1 is SGHAT, CDR2 FQNNGV. Trimming removed 2 bases at V and 0 bases at J, with 11 bases between.

The rearrangement uses TRBV7-2 and TRBJ2-5; TRBD2 aligns across 16 bases. The V and J ends lost 5 bases and 6 bases, in that order; junction bases with no gene match: 6. The CDR3 has 16 amino acids. Germline assignment: CDR1 SGHTA and CDR2 FQGNSA. CDR3 nucleotides: TGTGCCAGCAGCCCTCCGGGACTAGCGGGGGGGAAGACCCAGTACTTC. This gives the protein CASSPPGLAGGKTQYF.

This rearrangement joins TRBV10-1 to TRBJ2-1; 14 bases line up with TRBD2. Germline CDR1 WNHNN, CDR2 SYGVQD (reference sequence). Losses at the gene ends were 4 bases for V and 3 bases for J; bases not matched to a gene: 17. The CDR3 contains 21 residues. The DNA for the CDR3 is TGCGCCAGCAGTGGGACTCGACTAGCGGGGGGGTTCCACTCGGTCTACAATGAGCAGTTCTTC. It is translated as CASSGTRLAGGFHSVYNEQFF.

This rearrangement joins TRBV10-1 to TRBJ2-7; 8 bases match TRBD2. The CDR3 runs to 15 residues. Germline V gene lookup returns CDR1 WNHNN and CDR2 SYGVQD (reference sequence). After removal of 7 bases from V and 1 base from J, the junction contained 9 bases not matched to a gene. Written as DNA, the CDR3 is TGCGCCAGCATGGGGACGGGGGGGGCATCCTACGAGCAGTACGTC. Amino acid sequence: CASMGTGGASYEQYV.

This clone appeared a single time. The chain joins TRBV7-9 to TRBJ1-3; D gene ambiguous. Trimming left V 1 base short and J 2 bases short, with 12 bases between. CDR1 is SEHNR and CDR2 is FQNEAQ in the germline V gene (reference sequence). This CDR3 has 16 residues. The CDR3 coding sequence is TGTGCCAGCAGCTTAGGCCCGCGGTCCCCTGGAAACACCATATATTTT. It yields the protein CASSLGPRSPGNTIYF.

Only one count was recorded for this clone. The V and J genes are TRBV29-1 and TRBJ1-2, with 8 bases lining up with TRBD1. CDR1 and CDR2 (germline): SQVTM, ANQGSEA. The CDR3 is 15 residues long. Trimming took 1 base from V and 3 from J; bases not matched to a gene: 7. The CDR3 nucleotides are TGCAGCGTTGAAGGTTTGGACAGGGTGGACTATGGCTACACCTTC. Translating it yields CSVEGLDRVDYGYTF.

The V and J genes are TRBV5-1 and TRBJ2-1; 10 bases are a match to TRBD2. The junction had 5 bases not matched to a gene; V was cut back by 7 bases and J by 1 base. Germline V CDR1 and CDR2: SGHRS, YFSETQ. The CDR3 covers 15 residues. CDR3 coding DNA: TGCGCCAGCGTCGCTAGCGGGAGTTCCTACAATGAGCAGTTCTTC. Translated: CASVASGSSYNEQFF.